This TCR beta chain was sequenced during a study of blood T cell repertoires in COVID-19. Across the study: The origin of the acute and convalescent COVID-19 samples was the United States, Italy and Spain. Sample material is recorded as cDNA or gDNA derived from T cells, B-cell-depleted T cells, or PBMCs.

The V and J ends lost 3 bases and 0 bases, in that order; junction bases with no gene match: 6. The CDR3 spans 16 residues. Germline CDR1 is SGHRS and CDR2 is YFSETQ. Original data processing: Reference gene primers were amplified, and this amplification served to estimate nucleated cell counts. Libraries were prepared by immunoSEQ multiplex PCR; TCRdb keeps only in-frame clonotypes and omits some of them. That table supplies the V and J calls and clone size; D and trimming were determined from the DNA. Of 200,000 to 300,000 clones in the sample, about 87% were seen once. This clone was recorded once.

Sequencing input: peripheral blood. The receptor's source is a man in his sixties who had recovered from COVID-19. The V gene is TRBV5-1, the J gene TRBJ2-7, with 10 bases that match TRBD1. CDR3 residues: CASSWETGGNSYEQYF. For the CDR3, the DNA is TGCGCCAGCAGCTGGGAGACAGGGGGCAACTCCTACGAGCAGTACTTC.